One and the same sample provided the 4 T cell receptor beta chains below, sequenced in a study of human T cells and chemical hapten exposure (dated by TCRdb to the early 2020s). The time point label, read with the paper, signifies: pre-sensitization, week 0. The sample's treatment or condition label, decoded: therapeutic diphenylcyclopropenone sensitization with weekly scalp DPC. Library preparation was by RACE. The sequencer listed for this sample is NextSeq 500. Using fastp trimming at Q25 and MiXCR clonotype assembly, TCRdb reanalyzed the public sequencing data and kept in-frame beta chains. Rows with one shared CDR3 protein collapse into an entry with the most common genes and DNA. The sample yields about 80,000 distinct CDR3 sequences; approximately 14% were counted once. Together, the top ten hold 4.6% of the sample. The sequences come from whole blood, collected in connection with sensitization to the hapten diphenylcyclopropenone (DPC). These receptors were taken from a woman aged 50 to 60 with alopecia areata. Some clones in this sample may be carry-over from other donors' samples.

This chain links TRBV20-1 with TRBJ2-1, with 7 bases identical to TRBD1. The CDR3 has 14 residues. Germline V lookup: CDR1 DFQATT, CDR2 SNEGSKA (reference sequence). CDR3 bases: TGCAGCACGACCGGGACAGTCCTGGAGAATGAGCAGTTCTTC. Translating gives CSTTGTVLENEQFF.

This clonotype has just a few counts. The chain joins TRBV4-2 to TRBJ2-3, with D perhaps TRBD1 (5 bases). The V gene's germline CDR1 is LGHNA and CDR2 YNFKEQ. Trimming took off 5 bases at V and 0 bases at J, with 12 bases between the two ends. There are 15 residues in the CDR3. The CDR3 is CASSERGRSTDTQYF. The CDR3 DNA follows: TGTGCCAGCAGCGAAAGGGGCAGGAGCACAGATACGCAGTATTTT.

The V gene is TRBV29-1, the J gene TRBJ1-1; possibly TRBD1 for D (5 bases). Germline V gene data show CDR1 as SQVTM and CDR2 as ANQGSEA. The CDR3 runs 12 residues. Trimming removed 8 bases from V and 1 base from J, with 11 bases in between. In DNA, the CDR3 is TGCAGCTCGGAGAGGGGGAACACTGAAGCTTTCTTT. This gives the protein CSSERGNTEAFF.

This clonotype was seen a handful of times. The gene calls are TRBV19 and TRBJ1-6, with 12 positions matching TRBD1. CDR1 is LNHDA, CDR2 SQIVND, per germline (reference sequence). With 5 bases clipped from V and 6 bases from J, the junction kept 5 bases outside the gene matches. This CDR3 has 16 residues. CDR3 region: CASSPRDRGPNSPLHF. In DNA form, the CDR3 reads TGTGCCAGTAGTCCTCGGGACAGGGGGCCTAATTCACCCCTCCACTTT.